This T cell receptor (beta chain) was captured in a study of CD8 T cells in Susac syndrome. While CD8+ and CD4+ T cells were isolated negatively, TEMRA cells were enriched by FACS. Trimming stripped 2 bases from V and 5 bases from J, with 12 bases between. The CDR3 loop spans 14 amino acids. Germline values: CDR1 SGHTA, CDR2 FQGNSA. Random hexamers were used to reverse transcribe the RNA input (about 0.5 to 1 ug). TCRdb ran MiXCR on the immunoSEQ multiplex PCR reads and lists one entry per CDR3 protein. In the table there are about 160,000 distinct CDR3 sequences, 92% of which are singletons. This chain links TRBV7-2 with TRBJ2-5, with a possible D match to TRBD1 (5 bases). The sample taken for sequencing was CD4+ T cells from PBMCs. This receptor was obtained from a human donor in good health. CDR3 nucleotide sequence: TGTGCCAGCAGCTTAACAGGCGGTTGGGAGACCCAGTACTTC. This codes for CASSLTGGWETQYF.